Listed here are 28 T cell receptor beta chains from one sample, sequenced in a study of blood T cell repertoires in COVID-19. Method: immunoSEQ multiplex PCR; TCRdb's copy keeps in-frame clones and lacks some. The sample has under 130,000 clones; around 89% are singletons. The sequencing sample was made of peripheral blood. The receptors here all came from a woman aged 55-69 years with acute or convalescent COVID-19.

This sequence joins TRBV6-1 and TRBJ2-5; the match to TRBD1 covers 7 bases. CDR1 is MNHNS and CDR2 is SASEGT in the germline V gene. This CDR3 has 14 amino acids. V shed 5 bases and J 4 bases; nucleotides not matched to a gene: 7. CDR3 loop: CASSSTGVIETQYF. As DNA, the CDR3 is TGTGCCAGCAGTTCCACAGGGGTAATAGAGACCCAGTACTTC.

The genes are TRBV9 and TRBJ2-7; the match to TRBD2 covers 7 bases. The CDR3 loop spans 16 amino acids. CDR1 and CDR2 from the germline V gene are SGDLS and YYNGEE. Trimming cost V 0 bases and J 2 bases; bases outside gene matches: 8. The CDR3 is CASSVEAASGTYEQYF. DNA for the CDR3: TGTGCCAGCAGCGTAGAGGCGGCTAGCGGTACCTACGAGCAGTACTTC.

The chain carries TRBV18 and TRBJ1-5; D is ambiguous. Per the germline V gene, CDR1 is KGHSH and CDR2 is LQKENI. The CDR3 extends over 12 amino acids. V lost 6 bases and J 4 bases, leaving 7 bases between the germline ends. The DNA of the CDR3 is TGTGCCAGCTCCTACGAGAATCAGCCCCAGCATTTT. It is translated as CASSYENQPQHF. Supplemented by reference TRBV18 and TRBJ1-5, the full variable domain reads NAGVMQNPRHLVRRRGQEARLRCSPMKGHSHVYWYRQLPEEGLKFMVYLQKENIIDESGMPKERFSAEFPKEGPSILRIQQVVRGDSAAYFCASSYENQPQHFGDGTRLSIL.

The chain couples TRBV29-1 to TRBJ2-5; weak D call: TRBD2 (6 bases). Per the germline V gene, CDR1 is SQVTM and CDR2 is ANQGSEA. Trimming shortened V by 5 bases and J by 4 bases, and 17 bases separated the two germline ends. The length of the CDR3 is 14 residues. CDR3 amino acids: CSVRRAIGGETQYF. CDR3 coding DNA: TGCAGCGTTCGGAGGGCCATCGGGGGAGAGACCCAGTACTTC.

The DNA for the CDR3 is TGCGCCAGCAGCCCCGGGACAGACACTGAAGCTTTCTTT. Residues: CASSPGTDTEAFF. The chain couples TRBV5-1 to TRBJ1-1; 7 bases fit TRBD1. The V segment lost 4 bases and the J segment 3 bases; nucleotides outside the gene matches: 3. The CDR3 has 13 residues. Germline CDR1 and CDR2: SGHRS and YFSETQ.

The chain is built from TRBV7-3 and TRBJ1-1; D not certain. This CDR3 contains 14 residues. Germline CDR1 and CDR2: SGHTA and FQGTGA. The V end was cut by 5 bases, the J end by 2 bases, with 12 bases between. DNA for the CDR3: TGTGCCAGCAGCCGTACAGCAGGTAACACTGAAGCTTTCTTT. This sequence encodes CASSRTAGNTEAFF.

The J gene is TRBJ2-4, the V gene TRBV30; D not certain. The length of the CDR3 is 14 residues. The V gene lost 2 bases and the J gene lost 1 base, with 9 bases spanning the gap. From germline, CDR1 is GTSNPN and CDR2 SVGIG (reference sequence). This CDR3 reads CAWSRSGAKNIQYF. CDR3 DNA sequence: TGTGCCTGGAGTAGGAGTGGGGCCAAAAACATTCAGTACTTC.

This clone came up once. The chain couples TRBV3-1 (or the pseudogene TRBV3-2) to TRBJ1-2; 7 bases map to TRBD1. Losses at the gene ends were 4 bases for V and 4 bases for J; bases not matched to a gene: 6. The CDR3 is made up of 14 amino acids. CDR1 and CDR2 (germline): LGHDT, YNNKEL (reference sequence). CDR3 sequence reads: CASSRQTGSYGYTF. CDR3 in DNA: TGTGCCAGCAGCCGCCAGACAGGGAGCTATGGCTACACCTTC.

This clone was found once. V is TRBV9 and J is TRBJ1-1, with D tentatively TRBD1 (5 bases). This CDR3 comprises 12 residues. Between the trimmed V and J ends, which lost 3 bases and 4 bases, there was a span of 7 bases. Germline CDR1 SGDLS, CDR2 YYNGEE. The CDR3 region is CASSAGGTEAFF. As DNA, the CDR3 is TGTGCCAGCAGCGCCGGGGGCACTGAAGCTTTCTTT. Based on the CDR3 plus reference TRBV9 and TRBJ1-1, the full variable domain is DSGVTQTPKHLITATGQRVTLRCSPRSGDLSVYWYQQSLDQGLQFLIQYYNGEERAKGNILERFSAQQFPDLHSELNLSSLELGDSALYFCASSAGGTEAFFGQGTRLTVV.

Only one count was recorded for this clone. The chain joins TRBV5-4 to TRBJ1-4, with 10 bases fitting TRBD1. Germline V gene sequence: CDR1 SGHNT, CDR2 YYREEE (reference sequence). The CDR3 is 16 amino acids. Losses at the gene ends were 0 bases for V and 5 bases for J; bases not matched to a gene: 4. In DNA, the CDR3 is TGTGCCAGCAGCTTGGCGCCGGGACAGGGGAATGAAAAACTGTTTTTT. Its protein product is CASSLAPGQGNEKLFF.

The V gene is TRBV6-1, the J gene TRBJ2-1; D gene uncertain. CDR3 length equals 15 residues. The germline V gene encodes CDR1 MNHNS and CDR2 SASEGT. Trimming cost V 2 bases and J 0 bases, with 8 bases left between them. DNA of the CDR3: TGTGCCAGCAGTGAATCCCCTTACTCCTACAATGAGCAGTTCTTC. Residues: CASSESPYSYNEQFF.

The rearrangement joins TRBV25-1 to TRBJ1-1; D is unresolved. The CDR3 has 16 residues. Germline assignment: CDR1 MGHDK and CDR2 SYGVNS. Trimming pared 1 base from V and 4 bases from J, leaving 16 bases between. The CDR3: CASSESFGSGLTEAFF. The CDR3 DNA reads as TGTGCCAGCAGTGAATCCTTTGGCAGCGGACTCACTGAAGCTTTCTTT.

The CDR3 reads CASSSQVRVTFF. As DNA, the CDR3 is TGTGCCAGCAGTTCCCAAGTCCGCGTGACTTTCTTT. The rearrangement joins TRBV28 to TRBJ1-1; no definite D call. Trimming stripped 4 bases from V and 12 bases from J, with 15 bases between. CDR3 length equals 12 residues. The germline CDR1 and CDR2 sequences are MDHEN and SYDVKM.

The V gene is TRBV7-8, the J gene TRBJ1-3; a weak D match, TRBD1 (6 bases). Trimming removed 6 bases at V and 8 bases at J, with 23 bases between. The CDR3 length is 16 residues. Germline-derived CDR1 and CDR2 are SGHVS and FQNEAQ. The CDR3, as DNA: TGTGCCAGCAGTACCGTGGGTGACAGGTTTTTGGACACCATATATTTT. Its translation: CASSTVGDRFLDTIYF.

V and J are TRBV28 and TRBJ1-5; D gene uncertain. Germline CDR1 reads MDHEN; CDR2 reads SYDVKM. The ends were cut back, 3 bases at V and 5 bases at J, with 17 bases in the middle. This CDR3 is built from 16 residues. The CDR3 nucleotides read TGTGCCAGCAGTTTGTGGGTGGGCGTGAGGGATCAGCCCCAGCATTTT. Translation gives CASSLWVGVRDQPQHF.

The chain joins TRBV3-1 (or the pseudogene TRBV3-2) to TRBJ2-2; D is uncertain. This CDR3 is 13 amino acids long. V shed 1 base and J shed 7 bases, with 7 bases lying between them. Germline CDR1 reads LGHDT; CDR2 reads YNNKEL (reference sequence). The CDR3 loop is CASSQARGGELFF. CDR3 nucleotide sequence: TGTGCCAGCAGCCAAGCTCGAGGCGGGGAGCTGTTTTTT.

The V call is TRBV18, the J call TRBJ1-2; 11 nucleotides match TRBD1. The length of the CDR3 is 15 residues. Unmatched junction bases numbered 7, after V lost 6 bases and J lost 4 bases. Germline lookup yields CDR1 KGHSH and CDR2 LQKENI. Here the CDR3 reads CASSPGQGEAYGYTF. As DNA, the CDR3 is TGTGCCAGCTCCCCGGGACAGGGGGAAGCCTATGGCTACACCTTC.

This rearrangement joins TRBV6-5 to TRBJ2-1, with a weak D call TRBD2 (5 bases). The V end lost 7 bases, the J end lost 4 bases, and 11 bases lay between the germline ends. CDR3 length equals 13 residues. Germline-derived CDR1 and CDR2 are MNHEY and SVGAGI. CDR3 residues: CASNPGFYNEQFF. CDR3 DNA sequence: TGTGCCAGCAACCCGGGATTTTACAATGAGCAGTTCTTC.

This clone showed up just a few times. V usage is TRBV14 and J usage is TRBJ2-1; 12 nucleotides agree with TRBD2. Looked up from germline, CDR1 is SGHDN and CDR2 is FVKESK. V dropped 4 bases and J dropped 6; count of bases not matched to a gene: 7. CDR3 size: 16 residues. CDR3 in DNA: TGTGCCAGCAGCCGGAGGAGGACTAGCGGGGCCAATGAGCAGTTCTTC. Protein: CASSRRRTSGANEQFF.

This chain joins TRBV5-4 and TRBJ1-1, with a tentative D call TRBD1 (5 bases). CDR3 length: 15 amino acids. CDR1 and CDR2 (germline): SGHNT, YYREEE (reference sequence). Trimming stripped 4 bases from V and 0 bases from J, with 13 bases between. The CDR3 DNA reads as TGTGCCAGCAGCCCGTCACAGGACATGAACACTGAAGCTTTCTTT. This translates into CASSPSQDMNTEAFF.

The chain links TRBV9 to TRBJ1-3; no reliable D call. The germline V and J ends were trimmed by 4 bases and 0 bases, with 14 bases remaining between them. The CDR3 contains 16 residues. CDR1 SGDLS and CDR2 YYNGEE come from the germline V gene. CDR3 sequence: CASSIQPRISGNTIYF. The CDR3 DNA follows: TGTGCCAGCAGCATACAGCCTCGGATCTCTGGAAACACCATATATTTT. The full variable domain, its missing parts supplied by reference TRBV9 and TRBJ1-3, is DSGVTQTPKHLITATGQRVTLRCSPRSGDLSVYWYQQSLDQGLQFLIQYYNGEERAKGNILERFSAQQFPDLHSELNLSSLELGDSALYFCASSIQPRISGNTIYFGEGSWLTVV.

This chain joins TRBV14 and TRBJ1-2, with D possibly being TRBD1 (5 bases). The CDR3 has 15 amino acids. Germline V lookup: CDR1 SGHDN, CDR2 FVKESK. Trimming shortened V by 0 bases and J by 4 bases, and 12 bases separated the two germline ends. In DNA form, the CDR3 reads TGTGCCAGCAGCCAAGATCGCGGGGGTAGCTATGGCTACACCTTC. Residues: CASSQDRGGSYGYTF.

This clone was found once. The V gene is TRBV11-2, the J gene TRBJ2-5; D may be TRBD2 (6 bases). Between the trimmed V and J ends, which lost 1 base and 5 bases, there was a span of 14 bases. The CDR3 length is 15 residues. Germline V gene lookup returns CDR1 SGHAT and CDR2 FQNNGV. CDR3 residues: CASSLGAGGGETQYF. As DNA, the CDR3 is TGTGCCAGCAGCTTAGGAGCTGGTGGGGGGGAGACCCAGTACTTC.

V usage is TRBV5-6 and J usage is TRBJ2-1, with TRBD2 identical over 13 bases. Looked up from germline, CDR1 is SGHDT and CDR2 is YYEEEE. With 5 bases clipped from V and 4 bases from J, the junction kept 6 bases outside the gene matches. The CDR3 totals 16 residues. The CDR3, as DNA: TGTGCCAGCAGTCAACTAGCGGGAGGGAGTTACAATGAGCAGTTCTTC. Encoded protein: CASSQLAGGSYNEQFF.

The J gene is TRBJ1-3, the V gene TRBV6-6, with D perhaps matching TRBD1 (5 bases). The CDR3 runs to 14 residues. Per the germline V gene, CDR1 is MNHNY and CDR2 is SVGAGI (reference sequence). Trimming shortened V by 6 bases and J by 2 bases, and 11 bases separated the two germline ends. DNA of the CDR3: TGTGCCAGCAGCACAGGAGCTACTGGAAACACCATATATTTT. This sequence encodes CASSTGATGNTIYF.

The genes are TRBV28 and TRBJ2-4; D is ambiguous. Germline V gene sequence: CDR1 MDHEN, CDR2 SYDVKM. Trimming removed 10 bases at V and 7 bases at J, with 20 bases between. The length of the CDR3 is 14 residues. CDR3 nucleotides: TGTGCCACCAGGTCTGCAGCGCCCGAGAACATTCAGTACTTC. This encodes CATRSAAPENIQYF.

The table lists this clone with a count of one. The chain recombines TRBV18 with TRBJ2-5; TRBD2 agrees at 12 bases. The germline V gene encodes CDR1 KGHSH and CDR2 LQKENI. CDR3 length: 15 residues. Trimming cost V 6 bases and J 3 bases; bases outside gene matches: 5. CDR3 protein: CASSYRTSGEETQYF. Here the CDR3 DNA reads TGTGCCAGCTCGTATCGGACTAGCGGGGAAGAGACCCAGTACTTC.

The V and J genes are TRBV11-3 and TRBJ2-1, with D possibly being TRBD2 (6 bases). Trimming took 2 bases from V and 10 from J, leaving 6 bases between them. The CDR3 is 11 residues long. Per germline, CDR1 SGHNT and CDR2 YENEEA. This CDR3 is CASSLSGEQFF. The CDR3 bases are TGTGCCAGCAGCTTAAGCGGGGAGCAGTTCTTC.